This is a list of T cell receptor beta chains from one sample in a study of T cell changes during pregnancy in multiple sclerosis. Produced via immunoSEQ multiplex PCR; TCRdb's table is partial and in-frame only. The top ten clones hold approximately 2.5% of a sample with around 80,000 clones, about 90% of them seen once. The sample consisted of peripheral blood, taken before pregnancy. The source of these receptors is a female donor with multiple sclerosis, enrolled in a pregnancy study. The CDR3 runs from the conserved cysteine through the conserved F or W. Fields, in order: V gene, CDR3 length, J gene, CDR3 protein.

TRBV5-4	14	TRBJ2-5	CASTVIGRGETQYF
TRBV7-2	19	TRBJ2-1	CASSRRSSGTSGSGNEQFF
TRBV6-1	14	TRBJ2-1	CASSESPRVDEQFF
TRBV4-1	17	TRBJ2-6	CASSQETGGSGANVLTF
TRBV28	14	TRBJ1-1	CASYGTGPNTEAFF
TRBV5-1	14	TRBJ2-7	CASSSGTYIYEQYF
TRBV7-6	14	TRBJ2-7	CASSLSGGSYEQYF
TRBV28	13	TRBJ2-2	CASSLALTGELFF
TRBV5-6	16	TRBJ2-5	CASSLSWREILETQYF
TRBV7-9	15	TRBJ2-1	CASSHTSGEGNEQFF
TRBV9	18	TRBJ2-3	CASSVGFHQQTGTDTQYF
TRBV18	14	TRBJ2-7	CASSPDRGLGEQYF
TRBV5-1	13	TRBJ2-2	CASSLQDTGELFF
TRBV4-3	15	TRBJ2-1	CASSQDGRSYNEQFF
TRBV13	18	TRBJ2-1	CASSPPGSVWRFYNEQFF
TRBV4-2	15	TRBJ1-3	CASSQRTGFGNTIYF
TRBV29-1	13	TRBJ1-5	CSVLGDADQPQHF
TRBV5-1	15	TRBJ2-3	CASSLGFSGTDTQYF
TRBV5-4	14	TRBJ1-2	CASSLESSNYGYTF
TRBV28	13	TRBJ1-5	CASRQTGFQPQHF
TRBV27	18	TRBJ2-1	CASSPRGSAGSSYNEQFF
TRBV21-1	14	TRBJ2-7	CANYARGHPYEQYF